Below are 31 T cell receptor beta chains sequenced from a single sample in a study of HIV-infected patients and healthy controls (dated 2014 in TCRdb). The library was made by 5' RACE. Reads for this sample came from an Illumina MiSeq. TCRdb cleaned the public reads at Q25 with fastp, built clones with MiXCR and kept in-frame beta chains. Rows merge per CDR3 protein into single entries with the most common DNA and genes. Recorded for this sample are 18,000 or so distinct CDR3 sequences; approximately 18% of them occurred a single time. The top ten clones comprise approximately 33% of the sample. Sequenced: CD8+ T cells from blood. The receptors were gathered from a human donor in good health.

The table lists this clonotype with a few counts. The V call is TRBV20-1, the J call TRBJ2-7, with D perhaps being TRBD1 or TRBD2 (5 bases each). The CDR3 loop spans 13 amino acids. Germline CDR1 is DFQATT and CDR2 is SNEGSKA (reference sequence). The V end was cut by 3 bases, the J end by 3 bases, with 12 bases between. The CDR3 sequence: CSASGTLDYEQYF. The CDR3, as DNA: TGCAGTGCTAGCGGGACGCTGGACTACGAGCAGTACTTC.

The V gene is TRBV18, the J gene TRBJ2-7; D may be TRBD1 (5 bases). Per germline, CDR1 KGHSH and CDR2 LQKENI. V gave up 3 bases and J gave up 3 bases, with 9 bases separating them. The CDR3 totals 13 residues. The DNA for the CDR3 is TGTGCCAGCTCACCGGACGACAGCTACGAGCAGTACTTC. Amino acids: CASSPDDSYEQYF.

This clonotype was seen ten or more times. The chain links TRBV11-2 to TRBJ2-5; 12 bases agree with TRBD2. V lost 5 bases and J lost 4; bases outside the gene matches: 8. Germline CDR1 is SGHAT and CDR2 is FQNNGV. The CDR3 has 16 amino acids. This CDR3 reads CASSLRLAGARETQYF. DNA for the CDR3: TGTGCCAGCAGCCTTCGACTAGCGGGAGCCCGAGAGACCCAGTACTTC. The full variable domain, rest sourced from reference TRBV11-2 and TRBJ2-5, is EAGVAQSPRYKIIEKRQSVAFWCNPISGHATLYWYQQILGQGPKLLIQFQNNGVVDDSQLPKDRFSAERLKGVDSTLKIQPAKLEDSAVYLCASSLRLAGARETQYFGPGTRLLVL.

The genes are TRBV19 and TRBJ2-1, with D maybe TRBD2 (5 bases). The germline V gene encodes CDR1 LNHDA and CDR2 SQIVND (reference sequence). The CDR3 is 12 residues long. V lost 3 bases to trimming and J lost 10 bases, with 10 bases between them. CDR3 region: CASSIGVREQFF. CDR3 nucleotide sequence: TGTGCCAGTAGTATCGGGGTACGGGAGCAGTTCTTC.

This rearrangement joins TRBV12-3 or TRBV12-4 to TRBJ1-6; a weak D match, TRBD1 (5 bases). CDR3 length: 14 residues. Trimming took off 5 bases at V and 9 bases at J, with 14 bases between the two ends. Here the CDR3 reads CASSPMDIGSPLHF. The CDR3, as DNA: TGTGCCAGCAGTCCAATGGACATAGGTTCACCCCTCCACTTT.

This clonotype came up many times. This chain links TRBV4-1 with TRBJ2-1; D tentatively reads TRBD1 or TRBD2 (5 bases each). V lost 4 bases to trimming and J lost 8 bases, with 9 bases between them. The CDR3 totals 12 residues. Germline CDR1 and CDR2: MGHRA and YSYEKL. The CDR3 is CASSLMGDEQFF. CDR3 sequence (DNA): TGCGCCAGCAGCCTTATGGGGGATGAGCAGTTCTTC.

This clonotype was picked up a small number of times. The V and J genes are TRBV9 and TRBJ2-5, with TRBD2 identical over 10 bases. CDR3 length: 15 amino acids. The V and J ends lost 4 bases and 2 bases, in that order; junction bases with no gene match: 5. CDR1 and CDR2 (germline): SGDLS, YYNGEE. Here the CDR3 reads CASSTGTSEQETQYF. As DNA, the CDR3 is TGTGCCAGCAGCACAGGGACTAGCGAGCAAGAGACCCAGTACTTC.

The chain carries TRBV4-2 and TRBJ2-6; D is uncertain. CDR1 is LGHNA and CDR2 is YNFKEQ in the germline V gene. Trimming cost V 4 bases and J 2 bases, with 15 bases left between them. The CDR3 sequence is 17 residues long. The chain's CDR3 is CASSPATPDTGANVLTF. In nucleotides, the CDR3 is TGTGCCAGCAGCCCCGCAACCCCAGATACTGGGGCCAACGTCCTGACTTTC.

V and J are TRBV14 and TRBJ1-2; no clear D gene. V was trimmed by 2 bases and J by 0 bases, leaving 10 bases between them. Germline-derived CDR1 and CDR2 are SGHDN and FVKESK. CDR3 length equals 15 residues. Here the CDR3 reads CASSQQTPTNYGYTF. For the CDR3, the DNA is TGTGCCAGCAGCCAACAGACACCTACTAACTATGGCTACACCTTC.

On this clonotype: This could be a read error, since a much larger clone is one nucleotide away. CDR3 bases: TGTGCCAGCAGGTTGGTGGGCGTCAGGGAGCAGTACTTC. This codes for CASRLVGVREQYF. The chain carries TRBV5-6 and TRBJ2-7; D remains unclear. This CDR3 has 13 amino acids. From germline, CDR1 is SGHDT and CDR2 YYEEEE.

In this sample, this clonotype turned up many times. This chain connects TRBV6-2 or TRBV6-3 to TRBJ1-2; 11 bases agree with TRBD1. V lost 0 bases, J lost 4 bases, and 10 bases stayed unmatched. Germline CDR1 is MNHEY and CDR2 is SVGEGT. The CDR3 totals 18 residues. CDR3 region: CASSYSRDRGRRSYGYTF. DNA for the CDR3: TGTGCCAGCAGTTACTCCCGGGACAGGGGGAGAAGGAGCTATGGCTACACCTTC.

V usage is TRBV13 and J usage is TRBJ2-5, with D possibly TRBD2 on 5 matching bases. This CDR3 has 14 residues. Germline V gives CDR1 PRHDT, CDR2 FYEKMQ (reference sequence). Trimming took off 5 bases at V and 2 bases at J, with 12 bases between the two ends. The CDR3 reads CASSLAQDQETQYF. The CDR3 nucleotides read TGTGCCAGCAGCCTAGCACAAGATCAAGAGACCCAGTACTTC.

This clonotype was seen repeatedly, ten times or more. As DNA, the CDR3 is TGCAGCGTTGAAGATCTAGCAGAGAACACCGGGGAGCTGTTTTTT. Amino acid sequence: CSVEDLAENTGELFF. The chain employs TRBV29-1 and TRBJ2-2; a weak D match, TRBD2 (5 bases). CDR1 is SQVTM and CDR2 is ANQGSEA in the germline V gene. The CDR3 consists of 15 residues. Trimming removed 0 bases from V and 1 base from J, with 9 bases in between.

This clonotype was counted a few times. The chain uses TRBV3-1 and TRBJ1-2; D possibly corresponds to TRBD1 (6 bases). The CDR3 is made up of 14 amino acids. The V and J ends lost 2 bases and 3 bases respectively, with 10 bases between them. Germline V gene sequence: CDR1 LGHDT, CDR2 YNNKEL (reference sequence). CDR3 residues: CASSQFRQDYGYTF. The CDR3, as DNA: TGTGCCAGCAGCCAATTCAGACAGGACTATGGCTACACCTTC.

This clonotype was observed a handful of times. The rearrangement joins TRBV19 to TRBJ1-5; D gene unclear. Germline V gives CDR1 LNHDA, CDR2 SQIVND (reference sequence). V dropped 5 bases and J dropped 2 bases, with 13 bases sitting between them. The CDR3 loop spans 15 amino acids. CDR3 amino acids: CASSLSSGGNQPQHF. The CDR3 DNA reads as TGTGCCAGTAGTCTGAGTTCGGGAGGCAATCAGCCCCAGCATTTT.

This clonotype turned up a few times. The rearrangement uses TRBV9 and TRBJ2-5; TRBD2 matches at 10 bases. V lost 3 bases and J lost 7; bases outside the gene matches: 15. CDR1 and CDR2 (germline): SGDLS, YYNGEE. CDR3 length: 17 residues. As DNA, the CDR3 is TGTGCCAGCAGCGCCGAGCGGACTAGCGGACAAGATCGGACCCAGTACTTC. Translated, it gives CASSAERTSGQDRTQYF.

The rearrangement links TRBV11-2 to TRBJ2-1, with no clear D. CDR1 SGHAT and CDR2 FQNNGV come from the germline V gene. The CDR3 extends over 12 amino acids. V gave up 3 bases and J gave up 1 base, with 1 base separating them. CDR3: CASSFSYNEQFF. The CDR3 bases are TGTGCCAGCAGCTTTTCCTACAATGAGCAGTTCTTC.

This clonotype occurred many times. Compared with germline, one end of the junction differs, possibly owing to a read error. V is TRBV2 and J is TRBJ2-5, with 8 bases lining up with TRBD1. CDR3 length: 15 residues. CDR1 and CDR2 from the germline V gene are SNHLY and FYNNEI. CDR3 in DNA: TGTGCCAGCAGGGAAGACAGGGGATTCAAAGAGACCCAGTACTTC. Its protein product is CASREDRGFKETQYF. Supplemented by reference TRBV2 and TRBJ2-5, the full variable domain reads EPEVTQTPSHQVTQMGQEVILRCVPISNHLYFYWYRQILGQKVEFLVSFYNNEISEKSEIFDDQFSVERPDGSNFTLKIRSTKLEDSAMYFCASREDRGFKETQYFGPGTRLLVL.

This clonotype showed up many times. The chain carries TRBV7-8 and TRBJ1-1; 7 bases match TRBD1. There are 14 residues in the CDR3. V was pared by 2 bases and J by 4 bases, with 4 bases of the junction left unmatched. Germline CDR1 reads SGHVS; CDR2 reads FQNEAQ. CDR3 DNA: TGTGCCAGCAGCTTAAACCAGGGGGTCACTGAAGCTTTCTTT. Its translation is CASSLNQGVTEAFF.

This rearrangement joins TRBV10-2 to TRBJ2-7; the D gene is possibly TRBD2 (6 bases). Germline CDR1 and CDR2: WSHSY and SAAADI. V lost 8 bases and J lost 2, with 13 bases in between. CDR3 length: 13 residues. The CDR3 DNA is TGCGCCAGCGGGCCGGGACTTACCTACGAGCAGTACTTC. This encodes CASGPGLTYEQYF.

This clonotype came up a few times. This CDR3 is CASSEFKAGAQTDTQYF. The CDR3 region has the DNA TGTGCCAGCAGTGAATTCAAAGCGGGGGCGCAAACAGATACGCAGTATTTT. The chain has TRBV25-1 and TRBJ2-3; TRBD2 agrees at 8 bases. Germline trimming cut 1 base from V and 3 bases from J; bases unmatched to any gene: 9. This CDR3 is 17 amino acids long. The germline CDR1 and CDR2 sequences are MGHDK and SYGVNS.

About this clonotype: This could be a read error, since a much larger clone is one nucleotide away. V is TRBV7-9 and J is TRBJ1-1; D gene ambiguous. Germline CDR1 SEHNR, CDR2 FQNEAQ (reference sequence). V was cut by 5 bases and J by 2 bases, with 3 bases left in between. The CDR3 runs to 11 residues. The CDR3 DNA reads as TGTGCCAGCAGCCTTAACACTGAAGCTTTCTTT. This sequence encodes CASSLNTEAFF.

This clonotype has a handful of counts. Written as DNA, the CDR3 is TGTGCCAGCAGCGGAGAGCTGGGTTCCTACGAGCAGTACTTC. It codes for CASSGELGSYEQYF. The chain carries TRBV7-9 and TRBJ2-7, with no clear D. Trimming removed 5 bases from V and 1 base from J, with 12 bases in between. Germline CDR1 is SEHNR and CDR2 is FQNEAQ (reference sequence). This CDR3 contains 14 residues.

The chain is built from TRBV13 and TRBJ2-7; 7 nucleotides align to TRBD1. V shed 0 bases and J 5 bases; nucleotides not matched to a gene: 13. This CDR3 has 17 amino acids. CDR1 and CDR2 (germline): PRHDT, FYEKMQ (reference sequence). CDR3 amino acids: CASSLGSSNRGRDEQYF. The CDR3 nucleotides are TGTGCCAGCAGCTTAGGCTCAAGTAACAGGGGTCGCGACGAGCAGTACTTC.

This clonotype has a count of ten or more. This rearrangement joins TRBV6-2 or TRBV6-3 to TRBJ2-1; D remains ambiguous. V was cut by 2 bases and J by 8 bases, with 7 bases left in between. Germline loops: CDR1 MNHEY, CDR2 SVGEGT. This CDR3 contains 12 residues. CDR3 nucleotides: TGTGCCAGCAGTTACATGAACCATGAGCAGTTCTTC. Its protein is CASSYMNHEQFF.

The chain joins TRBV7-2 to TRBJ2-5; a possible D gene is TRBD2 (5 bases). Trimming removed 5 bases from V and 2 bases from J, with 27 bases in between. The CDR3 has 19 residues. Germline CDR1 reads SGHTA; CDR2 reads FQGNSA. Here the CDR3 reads CASSDLLHPTPSGQETQYF. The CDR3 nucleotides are TGTGCCAGCAGCGACCTACTCCACCCTACCCCGAGCGGTCAAGAGACCCAGTACTTC.

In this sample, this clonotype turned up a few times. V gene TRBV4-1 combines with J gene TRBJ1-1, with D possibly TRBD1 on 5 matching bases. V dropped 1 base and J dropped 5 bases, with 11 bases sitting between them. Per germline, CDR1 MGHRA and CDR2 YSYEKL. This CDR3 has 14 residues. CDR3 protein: CASSQAQGRTEAFF. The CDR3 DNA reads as TGCGCCAGCAGCCAAGCTCAGGGAAGGACTGAAGCTTTCTTT.

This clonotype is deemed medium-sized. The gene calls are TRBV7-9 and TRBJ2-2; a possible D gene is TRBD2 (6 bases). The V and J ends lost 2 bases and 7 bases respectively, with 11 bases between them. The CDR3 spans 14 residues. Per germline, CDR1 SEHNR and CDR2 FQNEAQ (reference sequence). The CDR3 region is CASSLTGAVGELFF. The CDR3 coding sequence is TGTGCCAGCAGCTTAACGGGAGCGGTCGGGGAGCTGTTTTTT.

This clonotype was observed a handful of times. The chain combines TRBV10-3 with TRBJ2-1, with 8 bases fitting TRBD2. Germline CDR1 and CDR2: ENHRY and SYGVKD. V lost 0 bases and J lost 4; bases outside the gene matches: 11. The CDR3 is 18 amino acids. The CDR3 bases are TGTGCCATCAGTGAGTCCGCTAGCGGGCCCTTGGGGTACAATGAGCAGTTCTTC. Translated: CAISESASGPLGYNEQFF.

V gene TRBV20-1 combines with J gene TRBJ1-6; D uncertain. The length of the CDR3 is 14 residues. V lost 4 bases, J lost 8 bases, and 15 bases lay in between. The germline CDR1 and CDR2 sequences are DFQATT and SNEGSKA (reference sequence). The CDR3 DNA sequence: TGCAGTGCTAAAGGACTGTTCGTGGATTCACCCCTCCACTTT. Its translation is CSAKGLFVDSPLHF.

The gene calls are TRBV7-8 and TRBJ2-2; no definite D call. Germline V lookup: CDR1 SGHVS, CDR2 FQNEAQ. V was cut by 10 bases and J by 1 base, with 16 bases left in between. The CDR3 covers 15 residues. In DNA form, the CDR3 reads TGTGCCACCCTGACTGGAATTAAGAACACCGGGGAGCTGTTTTTT. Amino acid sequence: CATLTGIKNTGELFF.